The source of this TCR beta chain is a study of synovial regulatory T cells in juvenile arthritis. General study results and limits: iaTreg cells shared more CDR3 sequences with synovial Tregs than other blood Tregs did. TCR diversity was lower in inflammation-associated blood Treg cells than in other blood Treg cells.

Germline CDR1 is SNHLY and CDR2 is FYNNEI. This CDR3 comprises 15 residues. DNA was not recorded. Remarks on this clone: The target antigen is unknown.

Approximately 11-patient cohort: around 11 active juvenile idiopathic arthritis patients, 3 polyarticular, 8 oligoarticular. Median age around 12 years (about 2.2-22.9); median disease duration about 7 years (0.2-19.1). Sequencing used immunoSEQ multiplex PCR; TCRdb keeps in-frame clones, though not all of them. The table lists about 10,000 clones. The clonotype originates from a donor aged 2-29 years with juvenile idiopathic arthritis. Specimen: Treg cells from blood. The subset is: remaining (HLA-DR-negative) circulating blood Treg cells. The V and J genes are TRBV2 and TRBJ1-2; TCRdb outputs TRBD1, but without DNA this stays unchecked. Here the CDR3 reads CASSEVPGQGSGYTF.